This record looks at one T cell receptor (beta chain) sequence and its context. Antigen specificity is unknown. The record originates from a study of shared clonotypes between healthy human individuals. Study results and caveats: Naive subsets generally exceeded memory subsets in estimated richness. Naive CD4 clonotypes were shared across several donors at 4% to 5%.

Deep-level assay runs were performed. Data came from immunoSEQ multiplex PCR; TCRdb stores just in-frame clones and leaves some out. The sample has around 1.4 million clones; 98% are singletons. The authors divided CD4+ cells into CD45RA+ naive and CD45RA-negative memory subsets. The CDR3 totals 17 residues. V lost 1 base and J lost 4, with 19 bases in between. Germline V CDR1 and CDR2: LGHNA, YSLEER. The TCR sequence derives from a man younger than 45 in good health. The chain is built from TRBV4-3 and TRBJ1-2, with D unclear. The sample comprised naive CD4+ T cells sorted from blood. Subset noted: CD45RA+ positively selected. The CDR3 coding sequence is TGCGCCAGCAGCCAAGCCTACCCTCCAGGAACTCCCTATGGCTACACCTTC. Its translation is CASSQAYPPGTPYGYTF.